These T cell receptor beta chains were read from a single sample in a study of graft-versus-host responses after intestinal transplantation. The repertoire was sequenced with immunoSEQ multiplex PCR; TCRdb's copy has only in-frame clones and lacks some. Of about 25,000 clones in the sample, 80% to 95% were seen once. Sequencing was performed on PBMCs, taken 18 days after transplant. The source of these receptors is a human patient who received an intestinal transplant, so some T cells may come from the graft donor. The CDR3 runs from the conserved cysteine through the conserved F or W. Each record gives: CDR3 DNA, CDR3 protein, J gene, D gene, CDR3 length, V gene, clone size. D genes are given only for firm matches. The listing skips clone size in some rows; elsewhere it reads once, few, many or a size class.

CDR3 DNA: TGTGCCAGCAGCCGGGACAGTAAATACAATGAGCAGTTCTTC; CDR3 protein: CASSRDSKYNEQFF; J gene: TRBJ2-1; D gene: TRBD1; CDR3 length: 14; V gene: TRBV11-2; clone size: .
CDR3 DNA: TGCGCCAGCAGCTTGGGCACTAGCGGGGGGTTTTATGAGACCCAGTACTTC; CDR3 protein: CASSLGTSGGFYETQYF; J gene: TRBJ2-5; D gene: TRBD2; CDR3 length: 17; V gene: TRBV5-1; clone size: .
CDR3 DNA: TGCGCCAGCAGCCAAGTTAGCGGGGGGGCCTACGAGCAGTACTTC; CDR3 protein: CASSQVSGGAYEQYF; J gene: TRBJ2-7; D gene: TRBD2; CDR3 length: 15; V gene: TRBV4-1; clone size: .
CDR3 DNA: TGCAGCGTTGAAGATCCCGGTGGACGTCCACTTGAGCAGTTCTTC; CDR3 protein: CSVEDPGGRPLEQFF; J gene: TRBJ2-1; D gene: .; CDR3 length: 15; V gene: TRBV29-1; clone size: .
CDR3 DNA: TGTGCCAGCAGCTTCGGACAGTCCTCTGGGGCCAACGTCCTGACTTTC; CDR3 protein: CASSFGQSSGANVLTF; J gene: TRBJ2-6; D gene: .; CDR3 length: 16; V gene: TRBV11-2; clone size: .
CDR3 DNA: TGTGCCAGCAGTTATCTCGGAGCAGACAATGAGCAGTTCTTC; CDR3 protein: CASSYLGADNEQFF; J gene: TRBJ2-1; D gene: .; CDR3 length: 14; V gene: TRBV28; clone size: .
CDR3 DNA: TGTGCCAGCACACAGGGACATAATCAGCCCCAGCATTTT; CDR3 protein: CASTQGHNQPQHF; J gene: TRBJ1-5; D gene: .; CDR3 length: 13; V gene: TRBV6-1; clone size: .
CDR3 DNA: TGTGCCAGCATCCCACCAGCCCAAGGGACTGAAGCTTTCTTT; CDR3 protein: CASIPPAQGTEAFF; J gene: TRBJ1-1; D gene: .; CDR3 length: 14; V gene: TRBV2; clone size: .
CDR3 DNA: TGTGCTAGTGGTTTACCGACTAGCGGGGGGCCCCCGAGCTCCTACAATGAGCAGTTCTTC; CDR3 protein: CASGLPTSGGPPSSYNEQFF; J gene: TRBJ2-1; D gene: TRBD2; CDR3 length: 20; V gene: TRBV12-5; clone size: .
CDR3 DNA: TGTGCCAGCAGTTTATGGAGGAACCAGCCCCAGCATTTT; CDR3 protein: CASSLWRNQPQHF; J gene: TRBJ1-5; D gene: .; CDR3 length: 13; V gene: TRBV27; clone size: .
CDR3 DNA: TGTGCCACCAGCAGCGGACAGGGAGGCAATCAGCCCCAGCATTTT; CDR3 protein: CATSSGQGGNQPQHF; J gene: TRBJ1-5; D gene: TRBD1; CDR3 length: 15; V gene: TRBV15; clone size: once
CDR3 DNA: TGTGCCAGCAGCTTTCTGGCGGCCAGTCAAATGTACAATGAGCAGTTCTTC; CDR3 protein: CASSFLAASQMYNEQFF; J gene: TRBJ2-1; D gene: .; CDR3 length: 17; V gene: TRBV11-1; clone size: .
CDR3 DNA: TGTGCCAGCAGCTCCGGACAGGGATCGAACACTGAAGCTTTCTTT; CDR3 protein: CASSSGQGSNTEAFF; J gene: TRBJ1-1; D gene: TRBD1; CDR3 length: 15; V gene: TRBV7-6; clone size: once